The 14 T cell receptor beta chains given below trace back to one sample, sequenced in a study of shared clonotypes between healthy human individuals. TCRdb's table, derived via immunoSEQ multiplex PCR, lists solely in-frame clones and lacks some. The repertoire holds 600,000 to 750,000 clones, with just under 75% as singletons. The sample was memory CD4+ T cells sorted from blood. Subset in this sample: CD45RA-negative fraction. The receptors shown here come from a woman in her 30s in good health.

This chain connects TRBV11-2 to TRBJ2-6; D is perhaps TRBD1 or TRBD2 (5 bases each). Trimming pared 7 bases from V and 2 bases from J, leaving 21 bases between. The CDR3 extends over 18 amino acids. The germline V gene has CDR1 SGHAT and CDR2 FQNNGV. The CDR3 spells CASTRAGTPRAGANVLTF. Here the CDR3 DNA reads TGTGCCAGCACCCGAGCCGGGACGCCTCGGGCTGGGGCCAACGTCCTGACTTTC. The whole variable domain, remainder taken from reference TRBV11-2 and TRBJ2-6, is EAGVAQSPRYKIIEKRQSVAFWCNPISGHATLYWYQQILGQGPKLLIQFQNNGVVDDSQLPKDRFSAERLKGVDSTLKIQPAKLEDSAVYLCASTRAGTPRAGANVLTFGAGSRLTVL.

V is TRBV18 and J is TRBJ1-1; D is perhaps TRBD1 (5 bases). This CDR3 region has 13 residues. The germline V and J ends were trimmed by 2 bases and 10 bases, with 14 bases remaining between them. Germline V lookup: CDR1 KGHSH, CDR2 LQKENI. In DNA, the CDR3 is TGTGCCAGCTCACCAATTACCAGGGAGGCAGCTTTCTTT. Translated, it gives CASSPITREAAFF.

The genes are TRBV19 and TRBJ2-1, with 7 bases lining up with TRBD2. Trimming removed 6 bases from V and 4 bases from J; junction bases left unmatched: 15. The CDR3 runs to 17 residues. Germline-derived CDR1 and CDR2 are LNHDA and SQIVND (reference sequence). For the CDR3, the DNA is TGTGCCAGTAGCCACCCCCTAGCGGCCTCCGTATACAATGAGCAGTTCTTC. The encoded protein is CASSHPLAASVYNEQFF.

V is TRBV5-4 and J is TRBJ2-3; D possibly matches TRBD1 or TRBD2 (5 bases each). There are 15 residues in the CDR3. V shed 4 bases and J shed 4 bases, with 16 bases lying between them. Germline V lookup: CDR1 SGHNT, CDR2 YYREEE (reference sequence). The CDR3 spells CASSRGQHESDTQYF. The CDR3 bases are TGTGCCAGCAGCCGGGGCCAGCATGAGTCAGATACGCAGTATTTT.

V usage is TRBV10-3 and J usage is TRBJ1-2; D perhaps matches TRBD1 (6 bases). The V and J ends lost 0 bases and 8 bases respectively, with 19 bases between them. The CDR3 is made up of 16 amino acids. CDR1 is ENHRY and CDR2 is SYGVKD in the germline V gene. CDR3 region: CAISESQTGTHRGYTF. CDR3 coding DNA: TGTGCCATCAGTGAGTCTCAGACCGGGACACATAGAGGCTACACCTTC.

The chain has TRBV5-1 and TRBJ2-5, with D perhaps matching TRBD1 (6 bases). The CDR3 has 13 residues. The germline CDR1 and CDR2 sequences are SGHRS and YFSETQ. Trimming took 2 bases from V and 5 from J, leaving 10 bases between them. The CDR3 spells CASSFTGYETQYF. The CDR3 DNA sequence: TGCGCCAGCAGCTTTACAGGGTATGAGACCCAGTACTTC.

This sequence joins TRBV5-1 and TRBJ2-2; 8 nucleotides align to TRBD2. The CDR3 sequence is 16 residues long. With V trimmed by 3 bases and J by 2 bases, 6 bases remained unmatched. Germline values: CDR1 SGHRS, CDR2 YFSETQ. This CDR3 is CASSSGSGINTGELFF. The CDR3 DNA is TGCGCCAGCAGCTCAGGTAGCGGGATAAACACCGGGGAGCTGTTTTTT.

The count of this clone is one. This chain links TRBV27 with TRBJ1-3; D is unclear. In germline, CDR1 is MNHEY, CDR2 SMNVEV (reference sequence). The V and J ends lost 5 bases and 4 bases respectively, with 15 bases between them. This CDR3 comprises 15 residues. CDR3: CASSSLGSGGNTIYF. The CDR3 DNA follows: TGTGCCAGCAGTAGCCTCGGATCGGGGGGAAACACCATATATTTT.

This rearrangement joins TRBV7-9 to TRBJ1-3, with 8 bases aligning to TRBD1. The CDR3 consists of 16 residues. The germline CDR1 and CDR2 sequences are SEHNR and FQNEAQ (reference sequence). With V trimmed by 4 bases and J by 4 bases, 9 bases remained unmatched. The CDR3 region is CASSSPDRVGGNTIYF. In DNA form, the CDR3 reads TGTGCCAGCAGCTCTCCGGACAGGGTTGGAGGAAACACCATATATTTT.

The genes are TRBV2 and TRBJ2-7, with D tentatively TRBD1 (5 bases). The CDR3 runs to 14 residues. Germline CDR1 reads SNHLY; CDR2 reads FYNNEI. The germline V and J ends were trimmed by 5 bases and 0 bases, with 11 bases remaining between them. CDR3 in amino acids: CASSSDSYSYEQYF. The CDR3 region has the DNA TGTGCCAGCAGTAGCGACAGCTACTCCTACGAGCAGTACTTC.

The rearrangement joins TRBV18 to TRBJ2-3; 7 nucleotides align to TRBD2. This CDR3 region has 14 residues. Germline CDR1 reads KGHSH; CDR2 reads LQKENI. V dropped 5 bases and J dropped 3; count of bases not matched to a gene: 5. In DNA form, the CDR3 reads TGTGCCAGCTCATGGGCTAGCGGAACAGATACGCAGTATTTT. Translation: CASSWASGTDTQYF.

This clone appeared a few times. The chain has TRBV5-1 and TRBJ2-1; D may be TRBD1 (6 bases). This CDR3 contains 13 residues. Trimming removed 4 bases at V and 5 bases at J, with 10 bases between. Germline CDR1 SGHRS, CDR2 YFSETQ. CDR3 residues: CASSRDNNNEQFF. The CDR3 bases are TGCGCCAGCAGCAGGGACAACAACAATGAGCAGTTCTTC.

The chain couples TRBV5-6 to TRBJ2-3; the D gene is possibly TRBD2 (5 bases). V lost 3 bases, J lost 6 bases, and 11 bases lay in between. CDR1 is SGHDT and CDR2 is YYEEEE in the germline V gene. This CDR3 contains 13 residues. The DNA of the CDR3 is TGTGCCAGCAGCTCCTTGGACTCGGATACGCAGTATTTT. It codes for CASSSLDSDTQYF.

CDR3 loop: CSAAGYDEQFF. The CDR3 coding sequence is TGCAGTGCCGCGGGATATGATGAGCAGTTCTTC. The chain has TRBV20-1 and TRBJ2-1; D is perhaps TRBD2 (6 bases). The CDR3 has 11 residues. Germline V gene sequence: CDR1 DFQATT, CDR2 SNEGSKA (reference sequence). With 6 bases removed from V and 8 bases from J, the gap between germline ends came to 11 bases.